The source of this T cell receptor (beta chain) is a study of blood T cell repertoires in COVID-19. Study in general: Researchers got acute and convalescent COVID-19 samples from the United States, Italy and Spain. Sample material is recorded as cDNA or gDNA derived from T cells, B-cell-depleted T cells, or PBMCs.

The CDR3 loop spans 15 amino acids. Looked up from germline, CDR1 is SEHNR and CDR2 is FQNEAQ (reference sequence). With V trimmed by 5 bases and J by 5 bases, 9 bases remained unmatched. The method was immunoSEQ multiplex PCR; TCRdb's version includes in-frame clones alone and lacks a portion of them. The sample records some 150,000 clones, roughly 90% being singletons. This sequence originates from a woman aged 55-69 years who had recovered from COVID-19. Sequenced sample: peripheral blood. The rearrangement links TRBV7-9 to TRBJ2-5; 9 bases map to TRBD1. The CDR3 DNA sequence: TGTGCCAGCAGCCCCGGGACAGGGATTGAGGAGACCCAGTACTTC. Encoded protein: CASSPGTGIEETQYF.